The 21 T cell receptor beta chains below come from one sample, sequenced in a study of OX40 agonist ivuxolimab in advanced cancers. Profiled with immunoSEQ multiplex PCR; TCRdb holds only in-frame clones, not every one. Seen here are over 13,000 clones, roughly 77% observed once, and the top ten hold 35% to 40%. The specimen comprised CD4+ or CD8+ T cells sorted from blood, sampled in a trial of the OX40 agonist ivuxolimab. The receptor set was obtained from an adult with an advanced solid tumor such as melanoma, head and neck, liver or kidney cancer.

This chain links TRBV19 with TRBJ2-7; D is unresolved. V was pared by 3 bases and J by 0 bases, with 9 bases between. This CDR3 has 14 amino acids. Germline lookup yields CDR1 LNHDA and CDR2 SQIVND (reference sequence). The CDR3 spells CASSIGGTSYEQYF. CDR3 DNA: TGTGCCAGTAGTATCGGCGGAACCTCCTACGAGCAGTACTTC.

This clone was observed a handful of times. The chain carries TRBV7-8 and TRBJ2-3; D remains unclear. The CDR3 runs to 15 residues. V shed 7 bases and J shed 0 bases, with 14 bases lying between them. CDR1 and CDR2 (germline): SGHVS, FQNEAQ. This CDR3 reads CASTPSAPSTDTQYF. The CDR3, as DNA: TGTGCCAGCACCCCCTCGGCCCCGAGCACAGATACGCAGTATTTT. Using reference TRBV7-8 and TRBJ2-3 for the parts outside the CDR3, the full variable domain is GAGVSQSPRYKVAKRGQDVALRCDPISGHVSLFWYQQALGQGPEFLTYFQNEAQLDKSGLPSDRFFAERPEGSVSTLKIQRTQQEDSAVYLCASTPSAPSTDTQYFGPGTRLTVL.

A single count supports this clone. The V and J genes are TRBV19 and TRBJ1-1; the D gene is possibly TRBD1 (5 bases). Trimming pared 1 base from V and 3 bases from J, leaving 18 bases between. Germline V gene data show CDR1 as LNHDA and CDR2 as SQIVND (reference sequence). This CDR3 is 17 amino acids long. The CDR3 spells CASSIGPLAGLYTEAFF. CDR3 nucleotide sequence: TGTGCCAGTAGTATAGGCCCCTTAGCAGGGCTGTACACTGAAGCTTTCTTT.

The chain carries TRBV27 and TRBJ2-1; a possible D gene is TRBD2 (6 bases). Looked up from germline, CDR1 is MNHEY and CDR2 is SMNVEV (reference sequence). V was cut by 6 bases and J by 1 base, with 13 bases left in between. This CDR3 contains 15 residues. The CDR3 nucleotides are TGTGCCAGCAGCCCAAGTGCGGGATCCTACAATGAGCAGTTCTTC. Its protein product is CASSPSAGSYNEQFF.

The rearrangement joins TRBV4-1 to TRBJ1-4; TRBD1 agrees at 7 bases. V was pared by 1 base and J by 7 bases, with 3 bases of the junction left unmatched. Germline lookup yields CDR1 MGHRA and CDR2 YSYEKL. This CDR3 has 14 residues. The DNA for the CDR3 is TGCGCCAGCAGCCAAGGACAGGGCCCTGAAAAACTGTTTTTT. This encodes CASSQGQGPEKLFF.

The chain recombines TRBV6-1 with TRBJ2-3, with 8 bases matching TRBD1. Germline CDR1 is MNHNS and CDR2 is SASEGT. V trimming: 5 bases; J trimming: 3 bases; junction bases outside the gene matches: 7. This CDR3 spans 15 amino acids. CDR3 coding DNA: TGTGCCAGCAGTAATCTGAGGACAGGGACAGATACGCAGTATTTT. Amino acid sequence: CASSNLRTGTDTQYF.

The V and J genes are TRBV7-2 and TRBJ2-5; a possible D gene is TRBD1 (6 bases). Trimming left V 4 bases short and J 1 base short, with 16 bases between. CDR3 length: 16 amino acids. CDR1 is SGHTA, CDR2 FQGNSA, per germline. The CDR3 region is CASSSQEVGGQETQYF. The CDR3 DNA is TGTGCCAGCAGCTCCCAGGAGGTAGGGGGCCAAGAGACCCAGTACTTC.

The rearrangement joins TRBV13 to TRBJ2-7; no firm D call. The CDR3 runs 13 residues. Per the germline V gene, CDR1 is PRHDT and CDR2 is FYEKMQ (reference sequence). Trimming removed 1 base at V and 3 bases at J, with 7 bases between. CDR3 sequence reads: CASSLETSYEQYF. CDR3 coding DNA: TGTGCCAGCAGCTTAGAAACGAGCTACGAGCAGTACTTC.

This clone was detected a few times. The V call is TRBV13, the J call TRBJ2-1; TRBD2 aligns across 8 bases. The CDR3 totals 17 residues. The V segment lost 5 bases and the J segment 0 bases; nucleotides outside the gene matches: 9. Germline V gene lookup returns CDR1 PRHDT and CDR2 FYEKMQ (reference sequence). The DNA of the CDR3 is TGTGCCAGCAGCAACGGACTAGCAGTTAGCTCCTACAATGAGCAGTTCTTC. This encodes CASSNGLAVSSYNEQFF.

This clone is deemed medium-sized (0.01 to 0.1%). The chain couples TRBV7-3 to TRBJ2-7; TRBD1 matches 7 bases. Germline V lookup: CDR1 SGHTA, CDR2 FQGTGA. The V and J ends lost 5 bases and 6 bases, in that order; junction bases with no gene match: 13. The CDR3 totals 15 residues. In DNA, the CDR3 is TGTGCCAGCAGCACAAGAGAACCGGGACAGCTCGAGCAGTACTTC. Its protein product is CASSTREPGQLEQYF.

This clone was seen only once. This sequence joins TRBV30 and TRBJ2-1; TRBD2 matches at 11 bases. V lost 4 bases to trimming and J lost 10 bases; unmatched junction nucleotides: 3. The germline gives CDR1 GTSNPN, CDR2 SVGIG (reference sequence). The CDR3 has 12 amino acids. The CDR3 protein is CAWTASGGEQFF. The CDR3 DNA is TGTGCCTGGACCGCTAGCGGGGGGGAGCAGTTCTTC. Based on the CDR3 plus reference TRBV30 and TRBJ2-1, the full variable domain is SQTIHQWPATLVQPVGSPLSLECTVEGTSNPNLYWYRQAAGRGLQLLFYSVGIGQISSEVPQNLSASRPQDRQFILSSKKLLLSDSGFYLCAWTASGGEQFFGPGTRLTVL.

The gene calls are TRBV15 and TRBJ2-3; D tentatively fits TRBD1 or TRBD2 (5 bases each). CDR3 length: 16 amino acids. Trimming cost V 3 bases and J 2 bases, with 15 bases left between them. From germline, CDR1 is LNHNV and CDR2 YYDKDF (reference sequence). CDR3 coding DNA: TGTGCCACCAGCAGGGGGGAACAGGCCGTCACAGATACGCAGTATTTT. Residues: CATSRGEQAVTDTQYF.

This clone was counted a single time. The DNA for the CDR3 is TGTGCCAGCAGCTTGGACAGGCTGTTTTTT. It codes for CASSLDRLFF. The chain recombines TRBV6-6 with TRBJ2-2, with a possible D match to TRBD1 (6 bases). The germline V gene has CDR1 MNHNY and CDR2 SVGAGI (reference sequence). This CDR3 region has 10 residues. The V end lost 6 bases, the J end lost 13 bases, and 9 bases lay between the germline ends.

V is TRBV28 and J is TRBJ1-3, with 8 bases matching TRBD1. The germline V gene has CDR1 MDHEN and CDR2 SYDVKM. This CDR3 region has 15 residues. The ends lost 5 bases at V and 1 base at J; junction bases unmatched: 4. CDR3 coding DNA: TGTGCCAGCAGTCGGGACAGGACTTCTGGAAACACCATATATTTT. Its protein is CASSRDRTSGNTIYF.

The chain carries TRBV28 and TRBJ2-5; D may match TRBD1 or TRBD2 (6 bases each). The CDR3 totals 14 residues. V was pared by 8 bases and J by 5 bases, with 18 bases between. CDR1 MDHEN and CDR2 SYDVKM come from the germline V gene. The CDR3 sequence is CASLSPRGVETQYF. CDR3 nucleotides: TGTGCCAGCCTTTCGCCGAGGGGGGTTGAGACCCAGTACTTC.

The chain combines TRBV6-1 with TRBJ2-3; 9 bases match TRBD1. V dropped 6 bases and J dropped 6; count of bases not matched to a gene: 10. CDR3 length: 15 amino acids. Germline CDR1 reads MNHNS; CDR2 reads SASEGT. The chain's CDR3 is CASSTSGQGTDTQYF. CDR3 nucleotide sequence: TGTGCCAGCAGCACCTCTGGACAGGGGACCGATACGCAGTATTTT.

This chain uses TRBV4-1 with TRBJ2-7; possibly TRBD1 for D (5 bases). Between the trimmed V and J ends, which lost 1 base and 3 bases, there was a span of 7 bases. Looked up from germline, CDR1 is MGHRA and CDR2 is YSYEKL. The CDR3 is made up of 13 amino acids. The CDR3 loop is CASSQGRDYEQYF. The DNA of the CDR3 is TGCGCCAGCAGCCAAGGCAGGGACTACGAGCAGTACTTC.

J is TRBJ2-1 and V is TRBV4-1, with D perhaps assigned TRBD1 or TRBD2 (5 bases each). Per germline, CDR1 MGHRA and CDR2 YSYEKL. Trimming shortened V by 4 bases and J by 9 bases, and 13 bases separated the two germline ends. The CDR3 sequence is 13 residues long. Written as DNA, the CDR3 is TGCGCCAGCAGCCCCGCATTCGGGACTGAGCAGTTCTTC. It translates to CASSPAFGTEQFF.

This chain links TRBV7-8 with TRBJ2-2; D is possibly TRBD2 (6 bases). This CDR3 spans 14 amino acids. Germline V gene data show CDR1 as SGHVS and CDR2 as FQNEAQ. Trimming shortened V by 4 bases and J by 9 bases, and 15 bases separated the two germline ends. The CDR3 sequence is CASSSSAGYRELFF. The CDR3 region has the DNA TGTGCCAGCAGCTCCTCCGCGGGATACCGGGAGCTGTTTTTT.

The rearrangement links TRBV29-1 to TRBJ1-1; D is uncertain. This CDR3 is built from 11 residues. V was trimmed by 7 bases and J by 1 base, leaving 7 bases between them. Germline CDR1 and CDR2: SQVTM and ANQGSEA. The CDR3 sequence: CSAVTNTEAFF. CDR3 bases: TGCAGCGCCGTTACGAACACTGAAGCTTTCTTT.

Within the sample, this clone is medium-sized. The chain recombines TRBV27 with TRBJ1-1; 9 bases line up with TRBD1. Unmatched junction bases numbered 5, after V lost 9 bases and J lost 0 bases. The CDR3 is 14 residues long. Germline V gene lookup returns CDR1 MNHEY and CDR2 SMNVEV (reference sequence). CDR3 sequence: CASRDRAMNTEAFF. CDR3 sequence (DNA): TGTGCCAGTAGGGACAGGGCAATGAACACTGAAGCTTTCTTT.